This note documents a single T cell receptor (beta chain) sequence. The germline gene is not matched at one end of the junction; a read error may be the cause. The source of the sample is a study of blood T cells in healthy people across ages. Next came a second PCR, run for 7 to 11 cycles, which used a sample-barcoded 5' primer along with a J-beta primer mix. TCRdb processed the 5' RACE reads anew with MiXCR; each CDR3 protein has one entry. The sample lists 1.5 million to 2 million distinct CDR3 sequences; 49% were seen once. Healthy Caucasian individuals from Russia aged about 6 to 95 were enrolled as donors. This CDR3 has 18 residues. Looked up from germline, CDR1 is SGDLS and CDR2 is YYNGEE.

This clonotype originated in a woman aged 40-49 years in good health. The chain links TRBV9 to TRBJ2-1, with 12 bases that match TRBD2. Sequencing input: blood. The CDR3 coding sequence is TGTGCCAACAGCGTAGCTCGACTAGCGGGGGCCCCGGGCAATGAGCAGTTCTTC. It yields the protein CANSVARLAGAPGNEQFF.